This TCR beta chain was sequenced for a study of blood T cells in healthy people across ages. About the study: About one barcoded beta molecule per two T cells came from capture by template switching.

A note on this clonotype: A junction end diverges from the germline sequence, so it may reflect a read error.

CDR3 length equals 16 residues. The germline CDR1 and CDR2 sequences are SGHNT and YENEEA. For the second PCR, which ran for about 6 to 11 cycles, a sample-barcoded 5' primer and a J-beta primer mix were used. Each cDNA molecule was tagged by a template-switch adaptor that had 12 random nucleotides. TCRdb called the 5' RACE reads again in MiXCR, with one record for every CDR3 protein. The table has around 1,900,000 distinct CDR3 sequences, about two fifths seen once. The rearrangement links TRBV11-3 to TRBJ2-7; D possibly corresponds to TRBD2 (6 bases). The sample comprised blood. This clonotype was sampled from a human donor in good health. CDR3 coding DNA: TGTGTCAGCAGCTTAAGGGGACTTTTCCGGGGAGGCGAGCAGTACTTC. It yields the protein CVSSLRGLFRGGEQYF.